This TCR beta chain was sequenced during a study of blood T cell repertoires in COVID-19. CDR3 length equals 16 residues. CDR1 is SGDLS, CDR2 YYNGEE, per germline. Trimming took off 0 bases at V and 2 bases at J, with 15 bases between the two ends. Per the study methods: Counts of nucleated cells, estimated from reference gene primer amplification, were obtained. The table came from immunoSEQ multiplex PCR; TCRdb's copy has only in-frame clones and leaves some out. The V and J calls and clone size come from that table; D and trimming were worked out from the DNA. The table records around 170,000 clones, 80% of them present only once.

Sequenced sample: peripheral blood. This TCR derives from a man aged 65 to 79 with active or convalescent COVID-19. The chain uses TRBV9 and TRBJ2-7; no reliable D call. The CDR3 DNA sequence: TGTGCCAGCAGCGTAGCCCCGGGTCCTCAAACCTACGAGCAGTACTTC. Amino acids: CASSVAPGPQTYEQYF.